These 27 T cell receptor beta chains originate from one sample sequenced in a study of cytomegalovirus exposure and HLA in healthy donors. In the PCR, 60 Vbeta and 13 Jbeta primers were used. Here immunoSEQ multiplex PCR was the method, and the copy in TCRdb shows in-frame clones only, minus some. The sample records under 200,000 clones, roughly 70% being singletons. Sample: PBMCs. The receptors stem from a woman aged 45-65 years in good health and CMV-seropositive.

For the CDR3, the DNA is TGTGCCAGCAGTTACGGAGGATACCTCGCGGACTATGGCTACACCTTC. Protein product: CASSYGGYLADYGYTF. The chain combines TRBV6-5 with TRBJ1-2; D unclear. Germline loops: CDR1 MNHEY, CDR2 SVGAGI. The CDR3 extends over 16 amino acids. V lost 2 bases and J lost 3, with 16 bases in between.

This sequence joins TRBV14 and TRBJ2-3; possible D gene TRBD2, 5 bases. Trimming shortened V by 4 bases and J by 6 bases, and 11 bases separated the two germline ends. Germline lookup yields CDR1 SGHDN and CDR2 FVKESK. The CDR3 runs to 13 residues. Written as DNA, the CDR3 is TGTGCCAGCAGCCCGGGGAGCGTTGATACGCAGTATTTT. This codes for CASSPGSVDTQYF.

J is TRBJ1-5 and V is TRBV4-1; D uncertain. Germline V lookup: CDR1 MGHRA, CDR2 YSYEKL. The CDR3 length is 14 residues. V was shortened by 0 bases and J by 4 bases, with 7 bases between the two germline ends. The CDR3 coding sequence is TGCGCCAGCAGCCAAGATTTCGTGAATCAGCCCCAGCATTTT. It is translated as CASSQDFVNQPQHF.

This chain links TRBV18 with TRBJ2-7; 8 nucleotides align to TRBD1. The CDR3 is made up of 13 amino acids. V lost 10 bases to trimming and J lost 6 bases; unmatched junction nucleotides: 11. Per the germline V gene, CDR1 is KGHSH and CDR2 is LQKENI. The CDR3 region is CATQRGTGGEQYF. CDR3 bases: TGTGCCACCCAGAGGGGGACAGGTGGCGAGCAGTACTTC.

The rearrangement links TRBV7-8 to TRBJ1-2, with D maybe TRBD1 (5 bases). V was trimmed by 6 bases and J by 3 bases, leaving 20 bases between them. The CDR3 extends over 16 amino acids. Germline assignment: CDR1 SGHVS and CDR2 FQNEAQ. The CDR3 loop reads CASSPGPWGGDYGYTF. CDR3 DNA: TGTGCCAGCAGTCCTGGGCCGTGGGGGGGGGACTATGGCTACACCTTC.

A single count supports this clone. This CDR3 is CASSAGATGWTEAFF. As DNA, the CDR3 is TGTGCCAGCAGCGCGGGTGCAACAGGGTGGACTGAAGCTTTCTTT. The V gene is TRBV9, the J gene TRBJ1-1; D might be TRBD1 (6 bases). Deletions cut 3 bases from V and 5 bases from J, with 17 bases between. The CDR3 sequence is 15 residues long. Germline CDR1 and CDR2: SGDLS and YYNGEE.

V gene TRBV19 combines with J gene TRBJ1-1, with D tentatively TRBD1 (6 bases). V was shortened by 3 bases and J by 5 bases, with 13 bases between the two germline ends. The CDR3 extends over 14 amino acids. Germline CDR1 and CDR2: LNHDA and SQIVND (reference sequence). CDR3 loop: CASSIGGLETEAFF. The CDR3 nucleotides are TGTGCCAGTAGTATCGGGGGGCTAGAAACTGAAGCTTTCTTT. Together with reference TRBV19 and TRBJ1-1, the CDR3 gives the full variable domain: DGGITQSPKYLFRKEGQNVTLSCEQNLNHDAMYWYRQDPGQGLRLIYYSQIVNDFQKGDIAEGYSVSREKKESFPLTVTSAQKNPTAFYLCASSIGGLETEAFFGQGTRLTVV.

The chain joins TRBV9 to TRBJ1-1; no definite D call. Per germline, CDR1 SGDLS and CDR2 YYNGEE. CDR3 size: 14 residues. V shed 2 bases and J shed 2 bases, with 10 bases lying between them. Here the CDR3 reads CASSVMGANTEAFF. The CDR3 DNA is TGTGCCAGCAGCGTCATGGGCGCCAACACTGAAGCTTTCTTT.

This chain links TRBV30 with TRBJ2-5; 9 bases agree with TRBD2. The V gene end was trimmed by 5 bases and the J gene end by 5 bases; junction bases not matched to a gene: 12. Germline V gives CDR1 GTSNPN, CDR2 SVGIG (reference sequence). The CDR3 loop spans 15 amino acids. In DNA form, the CDR3 reads TGTGCCTGGGGGAGGGCTAGCGGGGACGGGGAGACCCAGTACTTC. Translated, it gives CAWGRASGDGETQYF.

The rearrangement uses TRBV9 and TRBJ1-2, with D unclear. Trimming took 0 bases from V and 4 from J, leaving 10 bases between them. The CDR3 length is 14 residues. Germline V CDR1 and CDR2: SGDLS, YYNGEE. The CDR3: CASSVGGFGYGYTF. In DNA form, the CDR3 reads TGTGCCAGCAGCGTAGGAGGTTTTGGCTATGGCTACACCTTC.

V and J are TRBV6-1 and TRBJ1-5; D not certain. The V end was cut by 1 base, the J end by 7 bases, with 8 bases between. The germline gives CDR1 MNHNS, CDR2 SASEGT. The CDR3 runs 13 residues. In nucleotides, the CDR3 is TGTGCCAGCAGTGAAGTCTACGGGCAGCCCCAGCATTTT. This encodes CASSEVYGQPQHF.

The rearrangement joins TRBV6-1 to TRBJ2-1; TRBD2 might be the D (5 bases). Trimming shortened V by 0 bases and J by 15 bases, and 15 bases separated the two germline ends. The germline CDR1 and CDR2 sequences are MNHNS and SASEGT. This CDR3 spans 13 amino acids. CDR3 sequence: CASSEAPTGGRFF. CDR3 DNA: TGTGCCAGCAGTGAAGCGCCTACGGGCGGGCGGTTCTTC.

This clone has only a few counts. The chain couples TRBV4-1 to TRBJ1-3; TRBD1 is a possible D gene (5 bases). This CDR3 comprises 13 residues. Germline CDR1 and CDR2: MGHRA and YSYEKL. The V and J ends lost 2 bases and 14 bases respectively, with 16 bases between them. In DNA, the CDR3 is TGCGCCAGCAGCCAAATTTCGTCTCGGACATTATATTTT. It codes for CASSQISSRTLYF.

The chain carries TRBV19 and TRBJ2-1; 11 positions agree with TRBD2. The J segment lost 1 base and the V segment lost 7 bases, leaving 9 bases of the junction unmatched. Germline V gene lookup returns CDR1 LNHDA and CDR2 SQIVND (reference sequence). The CDR3 length is 17 residues. CDR3 sequence reads: CASTPRLAGGSYNEQFF. The CDR3 DNA follows: TGTGCCAGTACTCCGCGGCTAGCGGGGGGTTCCTACAATGAGCAGTTCTTC. Full variable domain (rest looked up from reference TRBV19 and TRBJ2-1): DGGITQSPKYLFRKEGQNVTLSCEQNLNHDAMYWYRQDPGQGLRLIYYSQIVNDFQKGDIAEGYSVSREKKESFPLTVTSAQKNPTAFYLCASTPRLAGGSYNEQFFGPGTRLTVL.

The genes are TRBV10-3 and TRBJ2-6; possible D gene TRBD1, 6 bases. Looked up from germline, CDR1 is ENHRY and CDR2 is SYGVKD. CDR3 length: 17 residues. V was trimmed by 0 bases and J by 1 base, leaving 10 bases between them. The CDR3 reads CAISESWTASGANVLTF. DNA for the CDR3: TGTGCCATCAGTGAGTCGTGGACAGCTTCTGGGGCCAACGTCCTGACTTTC.

In its sample, this clone was seen a few times. The gene calls are TRBV6-1 and TRBJ2-7, with D maybe TRBD1 (6 bases). V was pared by 5 bases and J by 5 bases, with 16 bases between. From germline, CDR1 is MNHNS and CDR2 SASEGT. The CDR3 has 14 residues. The CDR3 loop is CASSLFGGVNEQYF. DNA of the CDR3: TGTGCCAGCAGTTTATTTGGGGGCGTGAACGAGCAGTACTTC.

V and J are TRBV19 and TRBJ1-5; 7 bases are shared with TRBD1. There are 16 residues in the CDR3. V shed 5 bases and J 2 bases; nucleotides not matched to a gene: 9. Germline V lookup: CDR1 LNHDA, CDR2 SQIVND (reference sequence). The CDR3 loop is CASSPRQGMGNQPQHF. The CDR3, as DNA: TGTGCCAGTAGTCCACGACAGGGAATGGGCAATCAGCCCCAGCATTTT.

This clone was seen a handful of times. CDR3 DNA sequence: TGTGCCAGCTCCCTTCTCCACGCGCGACTAGCGGGGGGCCCGAACACCGGGGAGCTGTTTTTT. Amino acid sequence: CASSLLHARLAGGPNTGELFF. This chain connects TRBV18 to TRBJ2-2; 13 positions match TRBD2. This CDR3 has 21 amino acids. Germline values: CDR1 KGHSH, CDR2 LQKENI. V lost 6 bases, J lost 0 bases, and 16 bases stayed unmatched.

To note about this clone: The junction departs from the called germline gene at one end, perhaps through a read error. The genes are TRBV15 and TRBJ1-1; D unresolved. From germline, CDR1 is LNHNV and CDR2 YYDKDF (reference sequence). This CDR3 is built from 14 residues. CDR3 bases: TGTGCCACCAGGAGAGATTCGGGAAGCGGGGAAGCTTTCTTT. It yields the protein CATRRDSGSGEAFF.

The genes are TRBV13 and TRBJ2-3; TRBD2 matches 9 bases. The length of the CDR3 is 16 residues. V lost 4 bases and J lost 6; bases outside the gene matches: 11. Germline V lookup: CDR1 PRHDT, CDR2 FYEKMQ (reference sequence). The CDR3 DNA reads as TGTGCCAGCAGCTCCAGACCTGGGACTAGCAGGGATACGCAGTATTTT. This codes for CASSSRPGTSRDTQYF.

The chain links TRBV7-3 to TRBJ2-3; possible D gene TRBD2, 7 bases. V was pared by 5 bases and J by 6 bases, with 18 bases between. This CDR3 is built from 15 residues. Germline lookup yields CDR1 SGHTA and CDR2 FQGTGA. The CDR3 DNA sequence: TGTGCCAGCAGCCTCATTGGAGGGGGAGGGGATACGCAGTATTTT. Protein sequence: CASSLIGGGGDTQYF.

This chain links TRBV9 with TRBJ1-4; 8 bases map to TRBD1. Germline assignment: CDR1 SGDLS and CDR2 YYNGEE. J gave up 8 bases and V 4 bases, and 7 bases lay outside the gene matches. This CDR3 is built from 14 residues. The CDR3 coding sequence is TGTGCCAGCAGCCAAGGGACAGGAAGGGAAAAACTGTTTTTT. Amino acids: CASSQGTGREKLFF. The complete variable domain, with remaining parts taken from reference TRBV9 and TRBJ1-4, reads DSGVTQTPKHLITATGQRVTLRCSPRSGDLSVYWYQQSLDQGLQFLIQYYNGEERAKGNILERFSAQQFPDLHSELNLSSLELGDSALYFCASSQGTGREKLFFGSGTQLSVL.

The chain carries TRBV9 and TRBJ2-3, with 8 bases matching TRBD1. CDR3 length: 14 residues. Germline V gives CDR1 SGDLS, CDR2 YYNGEE. After removal of 6 bases from V and 0 bases from J, the junction contained 3 bases not matched to a gene. The CDR3 DNA follows: TGTGCCAGCACCCGGGACAGGAGCACAGATACGCAGTATTTT. Translated: CASTRDRSTDTQYF.

The V gene is TRBV2, the J gene TRBJ2-1; D is uncertain. This CDR3 has 12 residues. V lost 0 bases and J 7 bases, leaving 4 bases between the germline ends. CDR1 SNHLY and CDR2 FYNNEI come from the germline V gene. The CDR3 here is CASSEAGNEQFF. CDR3 in DNA: TGTGCCAGCAGTGAAGCCGGGAATGAGCAGTTCTTC.

Written as DNA, the CDR3 is TGTGCCAGTAGTGAGGGGACAGGACGAGACTATGGCTACACCTTC. Translated, it gives CASSEGTGRDYGYTF. V usage is TRBV19 and J usage is TRBJ1-2; TRBD1 aligns across 8 bases. Germline V gene sequence: CDR1 LNHDA, CDR2 SQIVND (reference sequence). The CDR3 has 15 amino acids. V dropped 5 bases and J dropped 3; count of bases not matched to a gene: 8.

The J gene is TRBJ1-4, the V gene TRBV7-9, with a tentative D call TRBD1 (6 bases). The germline V gene encodes CDR1 SEHNR and CDR2 FQNEAQ (reference sequence). Trimming took 5 bases from V and 5 from J, leaving 21 bases between them. The CDR3 consists of 17 residues. DNA of the CDR3: TGTGCCAGCAGCATAGAACAAATCGGGACACCCAATGAAAAACTGTTTTTT. Residues: CASSIEQIGTPNEKLFF.

The gene calls are TRBV15 and TRBJ2-4, with 8 bases matching TRBD2. V lost 4 bases to trimming and J lost 7 bases; unmatched junction nucleotides: 6. Germline loops: CDR1 LNHNV, CDR2 YYDKDF (reference sequence). The length of the CDR3 is 14 residues. The CDR3 sequence: CATSTREGVNIQYF. The DNA for the CDR3 is TGTGCCACCAGCACCCGGGAGGGGGTTAACATTCAGTACTTC.